The rows below give T cell receptor beta chains drawn from one sample of a study of T cells in Graves' hyperthyroidism and ophthalmopathy. MiXCR was run by TCRdb on the multiplex PCR reads, yielding one entry per CDR3 protein. The sample contains some 250,000 distinct CDR3 sequences, roughly 15% of which appear only once. The sample consisted of blood. Receptor source: a woman aged 35 to 49 with Graves' hyperthyroidism that later progressed to Graves' ophthalmopathy. Both conserved end residues are part of each CDR3. Fields, in order: D gene, clone size, J gene, V gene, CDR3 DNA, CDR3 protein. D genes are given only for firm matches. Where a row states a size, it is once, few, many or the class of an expanded clone; other rows omit it.

D gene: TRBD1
clone size: few
J gene: TRBJ2-7
V gene: TRBV5-1
CDR3 DNA: TGCGCCAGCAGCTTGGGAGGGACAGGCTACGAGCAGTACTTC
CDR3 protein: CASSLGGTGYEQYF

D gene: -
clone size: many
J gene: TRBJ1-6
V gene: TRBV19
CDR3 DNA: TGTGCCAGTACCCTCCACCATAGCTCCTATAATTCACCCCTCCACTTT
CDR3 protein: CASTLHHSSYNSPLHF

D gene: -
clone size: many
J gene: TRBJ2-1
V gene: TRBV9
CDR3 DNA: TGTGCCAGCAGTACTAGGGGGATGACTTACAATGAGCAGTTCTTC
CDR3 protein: CASSTRGMTYNEQFF

D gene: -
clone size: many
J gene: TRBJ1-2
V gene: TRBV3-1
CDR3 DNA: TGTGCCAGCAGCCAAGACGGGCGTTATACCTTC
CDR3 protein: CASSQDGRYTF

D gene: -
clone size: many
J gene: TRBJ1-3
V gene: TRBV5-1
CDR3 DNA: TGCGCCAGCAGCCGGGATTGGGCAGAGAGCTCTGGAAACACCATATATTTT
CDR3 protein: CASSRDWAESSGNTIYF

D gene: TRBD1
clone size: many
J gene: TRBJ2-2
V gene: TRBV27
CDR3 DNA: TGTGCCAGCAGTCGAATTGCAGGGGGCATGACCGGGGAGCTGTTTTTT
CDR3 protein: CASSRIAGGMTGELFF

D gene: TRBD1
clone size: many
J gene: TRBJ2-5
V gene: TRBV2
CDR3 DNA: TGTGCCAGCAGTGAAGGGGGGACAGGGATGGAGACCCAGTACTTC
CDR3 protein: CASSEGGTGMETQYF

D gene: -
clone size: many
J gene: TRBJ2-2
V gene: TRBV7-7
CDR3 DNA: TGTGCTAGCAGCCGCCGGCAGGCTGGGGAGCTGTTTTTT
CDR3 protein: CASSRRQAGELFF

D gene: -
clone size: many
J gene: TRBJ2-7
V gene: TRBV7-9
CDR3 DNA: TGTGCCAGCAGCGGTCCGGGACCTGCGGCCTACGAGCAGTACTTC
CDR3 protein: CASSGPGPAAYEQYF

D gene: -
clone size: many
J gene: TRBJ1-1
V gene: TRBV20-1
CDR3 DNA: TGCAGTGCTAGAATGGACAGGAACACTGAAGCTTTCTTT
CDR3 protein: CSARMDRNTEAFF

D gene: TRBD2
clone size: many
J gene: TRBJ2-1
V gene: TRBV7-3
CDR3 DNA: TGTGCCAGCAGCTTCGATAGCGGGAGGGCTCCCAATGAGCAGTTCTTC
CDR3 protein: CASSFDSGRAPNEQFF

D gene: -
clone size: -
J gene: TRBJ1-2
V gene: TRBV28
CDR3 DNA: TGTGCCAGCAGCCATACGAAAACCCCCCCCTATGGCTACACCTTC
CDR3 protein: CASSHTKTPPYGYTF

D gene: -
clone size: many
J gene: TRBJ2-2
V gene: TRBV6-5
CDR3 DNA: TGTGCCAGCAGTTACTCGAGATGGGCGGCTCACAACACCGGGGAGCTGTTTTTT
CDR3 protein: CASSYSRWAAHNTGELFF

D gene: -
clone size: many
J gene: TRBJ2-2
V gene: TRBV7-9
CDR3 DNA: TGTGCCAGCAGCTCGCTCACAATCGGGGAGCTGTTTTTT
CDR3 protein: CASSSLTIGELFF

D gene: -
clone size: -
J gene: TRBJ2-3
V gene: TRBV6-1
CDR3 DNA: TGTGCCAGCAGTGAAGGGGGACACACAGATACGCAGTATTTT
CDR3 protein: CASSEGGHTDTQYF

D gene: -
clone size: many
J gene: TRBJ1-1
V gene: TRBV15
CDR3 DNA: TGTGCCACCAGCAGAGATCAGGGGAATACTGAAGCTTTCTTT
CDR3 protein: CATSRDQGNTEAFF

D gene: TRBD2
clone size: many
J gene: TRBJ2-3
V gene: TRBV18
CDR3 DNA: TGTGCCAGCTCACCCCAGACTAGCGGGAGCACAGATACGCAGTATTTT
CDR3 protein: CASSPQTSGSTDTQYF

D gene: TRBD1
clone size: many
J gene: TRBJ2-7
V gene: TRBV6-1
CDR3 DNA: TGTGCCAGCAGGAGACAGGGACAGCCCTACGAGCAGTACTTC
CDR3 protein: CASRRQGQPYEQYF

D gene: -
clone size: many
J gene: TRBJ2-7
V gene: TRBV2
CDR3 DNA: TGTGCCACCAAACGTTACAGCTACGAGCAGTACTTC
CDR3 protein: CATKRYSYEQYF

D gene: -
clone size: many
J gene: TRBJ2-3
V gene: TRBV3-1
CDR3 DNA: TGTGCCAGCAGCCAAGTGCGTGGGGTGTCTAGCACAGATACGCAGTATTTT
CDR3 protein: CASSQVRGVSSTDTQYF

D gene: TRBD2
clone size: many
J gene: TRBJ2-1
V gene: TRBV28
CDR3 DNA: TGTGCCAGCGGCCTAGCGGGAGCGGGGCCCTACAATGAGCAGTTCTTC
CDR3 protein: CASGLAGAGPYNEQFF

D gene: -
clone size: many
J gene: TRBJ2-7
V gene: TRBV9
CDR3 DNA: TGTGCCAGCAGCGTAAACCGGGAGCAGGGGGAGCAGTACTTC
CDR3 protein: CASSVNREQGEQYF

D gene: TRBD1
clone size: many
J gene: TRBJ1-2
V gene: TRBV28
CDR3 DNA: TGTGCCAGCAGTCCCCCAGGACAGGTTGGTGGCTACACCTTC
CDR3 protein: CASSPPGQVGGYTF

D gene: TRBD1
clone size: -
J gene: TRBJ2-7
V gene: TRBV30
CDR3 DNA: TGTGCCTGGAACCGGGACAGGGGGTTCTACGAGCAGTACTTC
CDR3 protein: CAWNRDRGFYEQYF

D gene: -
clone size: many
J gene: TRBJ1-5
V gene: TRBV12-3/TRBV12-4
CDR3 DNA: TGTGCCAGCAGTTTAGCCTTCGGGACGGAGAGCAATCAGCCCCAGCATTTT
CDR3 protein: CASSLAFGTESNQPQHF

D gene: TRBD1
clone size: -
J gene: TRBJ2-1
V gene: TRBV28
CDR3 DNA: TGTGCCAGCAGTCCACCGACAGGGGAGGCCTACAATGAGCAGTTCTTC
CDR3 protein: CASSPPTGEAYNEQFF

D gene: -
clone size: many
J gene: TRBJ1-1
V gene: TRBV6-5
CDR3 DNA: TGTGCCAGCAGTTACAACTCGTATACTGAAGCTTTCTTT
CDR3 protein: CASSYNSYTEAFF

D gene: -
clone size: many
J gene: TRBJ1-2
V gene: TRBV10-3
CDR3 DNA: TGTGCCATCAGTGAGAGGTCCAGCACTAACTATGGCTACACCTTC
CDR3 protein: CAISERSSTNYGYTF

D gene: -
clone size: many
J gene: TRBJ2-7
V gene: TRBV11-2
CDR3 DNA: TGTGCCAGCAAGAAACCGGGGGGCCAGAAGCCAGAGCAGTACTTC
CDR3 protein: CASKKPGGQKPEQYF

D gene: -
clone size: few
J gene: TRBJ2-2
V gene: TRBV6-1
CDR3 DNA: TGTGCCAGCAGTAAACGGCCGAACACCGGGGAGCTGTTTTTT
CDR3 protein: CASSKRPNTGELFF

D gene: -
clone size: many
J gene: TRBJ1-5
V gene: TRBV3-1
CDR3 DNA: TGTGCCAGCAGCCAAGATTTGGGGGGAGGTCAGCCCCAGCATTTT
CDR3 protein: CASSQDLGGGQPQHF

D gene: TRBD1
clone size: -
J gene: TRBJ2-1
V gene: TRBV7-7
CDR3 DNA: TGTGCTAGCAGCCGGGACAGGGGGCAGCAGTTCTTC
CDR3 protein: CASSRDRGQQFF

D gene: TRBD1
clone size: many
J gene: TRBJ1-1
V gene: TRBV12-3/TRBV12-4
CDR3 DNA: TGTGCCAGCAGCCCGAGGACAGGGGGTACCACTGAAGCTTTCTTT
CDR3 protein: CASSPRTGGTTEAFF

D gene: -
clone size: many
J gene: TRBJ1-5
V gene: TRBV15
CDR3 DNA: TGTGCCACCAGCAGAAGCCAGGAGGCCATAGTCGGCAATCAGCCCCAGCATTTT
CDR3 protein: CATSRSQEAIVGNQPQHF

D gene: TRBD2
clone size: many
J gene: TRBJ2-1
V gene: TRBV7-2
CDR3 DNA: TGTGCCAGCAGCCCGTGGACTAGTTTCGATGAGCAGTTCTTC
CDR3 protein: CASSPWTSFDEQFF

D gene: -
clone size: many
J gene: TRBJ2-2
V gene: TRBV11-2
CDR3 DNA: TGTGCCAGCAGCTTATACGGGGAGGACACCGGGGAGCTGTTTTTT
CDR3 protein: CASSLYGEDTGELFF

D gene: -
clone size: many
J gene: TRBJ1-5
V gene: TRBV20-1
CDR3 DNA: TGCAGTGCTAGAGCAGGGTCAAACTATCAGCCCCAGCATTTT
CDR3 protein: CSARAGSNYQPQHF

D gene: -
clone size: -
J gene: TRBJ2-5
V gene: TRBV3-1
CDR3 DNA: TGTGCCAGCAGCCAAGTGGACTACTGGGGGGAGACCCAGTACTTC
CDR3 protein: CASSQVDYWGETQYF